A selection of T cell receptor delta chains follows, all from one sample in a study of Vδ1+ human thymocytes. With CATT, TCRdb re-called clones from the multiplex PCR reads. The profile shows roughly 50,000 delta-chain clones, about a sixth of them singletons. Sequenced material: Vdelta1+ gamma-delta thymocytes from the thymus. The receptors derive from a boy less than two years old who had congenital heart surgery. Each CDR3 is given with its conserved first and last residue. The order of the fields is CDR3 length, V gene, CDR3 protein.

22	TRDV1	CALGDRCGVRRTGGSLTDKLIF
17	TRDV1	CALGEVPRVFNTDKLIF
18	TRDV1	CALGVRSDFPSWGIQLIF
17	TRDV1	CALGELPGGPSTDKLIF
29	TRDV1	CALGELSLPKPSYWGILSKSGPGAGKLIF
19	TRDV1	CALGASGPWGILSFDKLIF
18	TRDV1	CALGELWGLGIHSDKLIF
21	TRDV1	CALGEVGSPGGYAIWADKLIF
22	TRDV1	CALGTGPSYVVFVLGDTDKLIF
17	TRDV1	CALGELKTGRGSDKLIF
21	TRDV1	CALGERLPRTGGYGLTDKLIF
18	TRDV2	CACDTGCGLRGNTDKLIF
19	TRDV1	CALGEQSFAGGLYTDKLIF
22	TRDV1	CALGEEAFLHPWGMGYTDKLIF
18	TRDV1	CALGEPRRGTGITDKLIF
23	TRDV1	CALGAFLPIPHRDGGPYTDKLIF
18	TRDV1	CALGEDAAGDIHAHKLIF
18	TRDV1	CALGELGGIRPYTDKLIF